This T cell receptor (beta chain) appears in the sequencing data of a study of technical replicates of blood from a few donors. Assay used: immunoSEQ multiplex PCR; TCRdb lists only in-frame clones, some missing. This repertoire shows around 92,000 clones, approximately 95% found once; its top ten account for 0.23%. This clonotype originated in a human donor in good health. The source material was T cells isolated from PBMCs.

The CDR3 sequence: CASSFTGSSYEQYF. The CDR3 DNA follows: TGTGCCAGCAGCTTTACAGGGTCGTCCTACGAGCAGTACTTC. The V and J genes are TRBV11-2 and TRBJ2-7, with a possible D match to TRBD1 (6 bases). The V gene lost 3 bases and the J gene lost 1 base, with 10 bases spanning the gap. The CDR3 sequence is 14 residues long. Germline V gene lookup returns CDR1 SGHAT and CDR2 FQNNGV.